Below, 3 T cell receptor beta chains from the same sample are listed, as sequenced in a study of radiotherapy plus CTLA-4 blockade in lung cancer. Profiling relied on immunoSEQ multiplex PCR, and the TCRdb table lists in-frame clones only, not all of them. The table lists some 100,000 clones, approximately 84% of them singletons. Here the sequenced sample was peripheral blood, taken from a patient treated with radiotherapy plus ipilimumab. These receptors all stem from a human donor with non-small cell lung cancer who had a partial response to radiotherapy plus ipilimumab.

J is TRBJ1-5 and V is TRBV4-1; D not resolved. Germline CDR1 MGHRA, CDR2 YSYEKL. V shed 4 bases and J shed 4 bases, with 17 bases lying between them. This CDR3 has 16 amino acids. The DNA of the CDR3 is TGCGCCAGCAGCCCCGAGAGGGCAGACAAAAATCAGCCCCAGCATTTT. It translates to CASSPERADKNQPQHF.

CDR3 loop: CASSYSTALNYGYTF. The DNA for the CDR3 is TGTGCCAGCAGTTACTCCACAGCCCTTAACTATGGCTACACCTTC. This rearrangement joins TRBV6-6 to TRBJ1-2; D is unclear. Germline V gene sequence: CDR1 MNHNY, CDR2 SVGAGI (reference sequence). This CDR3 is 15 amino acids long. V lost 0 bases to trimming and J lost 1 base, with 9 bases between them.

This clone was recorded only once. The chain recombines TRBV7-3 with TRBJ2-2; D remains unclear. The CDR3 spans 14 residues. Germline CDR1 and CDR2: SGHTA and FQGTGA. Trimming removed 5 bases at V and 0 bases at J, with 7 bases between. The CDR3 bases are TGTGCCAGCAGCCAACTTGCGAACACCGGGGAGCTGTTTTTT. This encodes CASSQLANTGELFF.